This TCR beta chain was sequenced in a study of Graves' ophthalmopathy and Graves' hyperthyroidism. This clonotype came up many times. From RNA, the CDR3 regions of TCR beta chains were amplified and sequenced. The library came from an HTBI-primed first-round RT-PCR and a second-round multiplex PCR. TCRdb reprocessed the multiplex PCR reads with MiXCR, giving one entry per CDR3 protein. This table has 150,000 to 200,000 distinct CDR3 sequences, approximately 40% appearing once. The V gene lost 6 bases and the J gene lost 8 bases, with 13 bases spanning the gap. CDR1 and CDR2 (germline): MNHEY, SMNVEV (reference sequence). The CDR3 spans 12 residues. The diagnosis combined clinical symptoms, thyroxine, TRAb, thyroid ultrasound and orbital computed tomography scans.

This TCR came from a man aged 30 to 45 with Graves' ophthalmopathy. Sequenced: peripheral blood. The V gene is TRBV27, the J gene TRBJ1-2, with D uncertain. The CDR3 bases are TGTGCCAGCAGGGCGGGCCTCGGGGGCTACACCTTC. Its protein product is CASRAGLGGYTF.